Presented here are 24 T cell receptor beta chains from one specimen sequenced in a study of beta chain features in type 1 diabetes. Whole-study findings and limits: There was a moderate but significant shortening of TCRB CDR3s in all four CD4+ subsets of Type 1 diabetes patients.

What these receptors recognize is not known. Expressed TCRB transcripts got sequenced, as all isolated RNA was reverse transcribed. This table comes from immunoSEQ multiplex PCR, and its TCRdb copy is limited to in-frame clones, with some not included. The sample lists some 360,000 clones; roughly 9.8% were seen once. Source material: central memory CD4+ T cells from blood. The receptors originated from a man younger than 40 with type 1 diabetes.

At least ten counts were recorded for this clone. This chain joins TRBV28 and TRBJ2-5, with D unclear. Germline CDR1 reads MDHEN; CDR2 reads SYDVKM. The germline V and J ends were trimmed by 6 bases and 5 bases, with 4 bases remaining between them. The CDR3 runs 10 residues. The CDR3 protein is CASSRETQYF. The CDR3 DNA is TGTGCCAGCAGCCGGGAGACCCAGTACTTC.

The V and J genes are TRBV30 and TRBJ1-1; possible D gene TRBD1, 5 bases. Trimming removed 3 bases from V and 6 bases from J, with 8 bases in between. The CDR3 length is 11 residues. CDR1 is GTSNPN, CDR2 SVGIG, per germline (reference sequence). The CDR3 DNA follows: TGTGCCTGGAGCTGGGGACCTGAAGCTTTCTTT. Amino acid sequence: CAWSWGPEAFF. Complete variable domain (other parts from reference TRBV30 and TRBJ1-1): SQTIHQWPATLVQPVGSPLSLECTVEGTSNPNLYWYRQAAGRGLQLLFYSVGIGQISSEVPQNLSASRPQDRQFILSSKKLLLSDSGFYLCAWSWGPEAFFGQGTRLTVV.

The count of this clone is one. This chain joins TRBV6-6 and TRBJ2-3, with TRBD1 identical over 8 bases. The CDR3 runs to 15 residues. V shed 4 bases, J shed 2 bases, and the junction held 5 bases outside the gene matches. Germline CDR1 MNHNY, CDR2 SVGAGI (reference sequence). The CDR3 bases are TGTGCCAGCAGTTGGATGGGACAGGCCACAGATACGCAGTATTTT. Residues: CASSWMGQATDTQYF.

The gene calls are TRBV7-3 and TRBJ2-3; TRBD2 matches 7 bases. V shed 8 bases, J shed 4 bases, and the junction held 3 bases outside the gene matches. The CDR3 has 12 residues. CDR1 and CDR2 (germline): SGHTA, FQGTGA. In nucleotides, the CDR3 is TGTGCCAGCGGGAGGGCCCCAGATACGCAGTATTTT. Residues: CASGRAPDTQYF.

This clone was seen a handful of times. The J gene is TRBJ2-7, the V gene TRBV5-4; 8 nucleotides line up with TRBD1. CDR3 length: 14 amino acids. The V and J ends lost 2 bases and 7 bases, in that order; junction bases with no gene match: 8. CDR1 and CDR2 (germline): SGHNT, YYREEE (reference sequence). CDR3 coding DNA: TGTGCCAGCAGCTTTGGACAGGGAACGAGGGAGCAGTACTTC. It yields the protein CASSFGQGTREQYF. Supplemented by reference TRBV5-4 and TRBJ2-7, the full variable domain reads ETGVTQSPTHLIKTRGQQVTLRCSSQSGHNTVSWYQQALGQGPQFIFQYYREEENGRGNFPPRFSGLQFPNYSSELNVNALELDDSALYLCASSFGQGTREQYFGPGTRLTVT.

This clone has only a few counts. V usage is TRBV5-1 and J usage is TRBJ2-5; weak D call: TRBD2 (6 bases). The CDR3 covers 16 residues. CDR1 and CDR2 (germline): SGHRS, YFSETQ. Trimming removed 3 bases at V and 0 bases at J, with 15 bases between. CDR3 loop: CASSSLPAGNQETQYF. DNA for the CDR3: TGCGCCAGCAGCTCCTTGCCCGCGGGGAACCAAGAGACCCAGTACTTC.

This chain uses TRBV7-2 with TRBJ2-5, with a weak D call TRBD1 (6 bases). CDR3 length equals 14 residues. CDR1 is SGHTA, CDR2 FQGNSA, per germline. V was shortened by 4 bases and J by 7 bases, with 16 bases between the two germline ends. This CDR3 reads CASSSARQGGTQYF. As DNA, the CDR3 is TGTGCCAGCAGCTCCGCTCGCCAAGGGGGGACCCAGTACTTC.

This clone was detected a few times. The chain links TRBV30 to TRBJ1-1; D gene ambiguous. Germline V gene data show CDR1 as GTSNPN and CDR2 as SVGIG (reference sequence). V lost 2 bases to trimming and J lost 1 base, with 14 bases between them. The CDR3 runs to 15 residues. CDR3 region: CAWSTGSVWNTEAFF. In nucleotides, the CDR3 is TGTGCCTGGAGTACGGGGTCAGTTTGGAACACTGAAGCTTTCTTT.

The V and J genes are TRBV6-1 and TRBJ2-5; D tentatively reads TRBD1 or TRBD2 (5 bases each). CDR3 length: 13 residues. Germline V lookup: CDR1 MNHNS, CDR2 SASEGT. Trimming cost V 6 bases and J 3 bases, with 11 bases left between them. The chain's CDR3 is CASRMGRKETQYF. The CDR3 DNA follows: TGTGCCAGCAGAATGGGACGAAAAGAGACCCAGTACTTC.

This chain uses TRBV5-1 with TRBJ2-2; D perhaps matches TRBD2 (5 bases). The CDR3 is made up of 15 amino acids. Trimming took 4 bases from V and 0 from J, leaving 10 bases between them. The germline CDR1 and CDR2 sequences are SGHRS and YFSETQ. Written as DNA, the CDR3 is TGCGCCAGCAGCGAGGGAGTGTCGAACACCGGGGAGCTGTTTTTT. This codes for CASSEGVSNTGELFF.

This clone was counted once. J is TRBJ2-3 and V is TRBV5-1; 10 positions match TRBD2. Germline lookup yields CDR1 SGHRS and CDR2 YFSETQ. Unmatched junction bases numbered 11, after V lost 5 bases and J lost 5 bases. The CDR3 loop spans 16 amino acids. The CDR3 sequence: CASRPGTSVIGDTQYF. The CDR3 DNA follows: TGCGCCAGCAGACCCGGGACTAGCGTAATCGGAGATACGCAGTATTTT.

Remarks on this clone: Other DNA variants within this sample encode the same CDR3. V is TRBV2 and J is TRBJ2-7; D remains ambiguous. Trimming removed 2 bases from V and 4 bases from J, with 3 bases in between. The CDR3 spans 11 residues. Germline values: CDR1 SNHLY, CDR2 FYNNEI. The CDR3 sequence: CASSEYYEQYF. The CDR3 DNA is TGTGCCAGCAGTGAATATTACGAGCAGTACTTC.

This clone was observed a few times. The chain couples TRBV7-9 to TRBJ2-7, with D unresolved. The CDR3 is made up of 17 amino acids. Germline V CDR1 and CDR2: SEHNR, FQNEAQ (reference sequence). The V end was cut by 4 bases, the J end by 2 bases, with 21 bases between. The CDR3 nucleotides read TGTGCCAGCAGCTCAAATACCGACCCCACAAAAACCTACGAGCAGTACTTC. Protein: CASSSNTDPTKTYEQYF.

V usage is TRBV27 and J usage is TRBJ1-2; TRBD1 matches 9 bases. Trimming removed 6 bases from V and 9 bases from J; junction bases left unmatched: 8. Per the germline V gene, CDR1 is MNHEY and CDR2 is SMNVEV (reference sequence). The length of the CDR3 is 13 residues. The CDR3 coding sequence is TGTGCCAGCAGCCCGCGGGACAGGGAAAGCTACACCTTC. As protein: CASSPRDRESYTF.

The V call is TRBV19, the J call TRBJ2-2, with D maybe TRBD2 (6 bases). CDR3 length: 16 amino acids. Per germline, CDR1 LNHDA and CDR2 SQIVND (reference sequence). V lost 3 bases and J lost 7, with 18 bases in between. CDR3 protein: CASSIELALTGGELFF. The CDR3, as DNA: TGTGCCAGTAGTATTGAACTAGCTCTAACGGGCGGGGAGCTGTTTTTT.

This clone was detected only a few times. The rearrangement uses TRBV7-9 and TRBJ2-7; 10 bases align to TRBD1. The V and J ends lost 6 bases and 2 bases, in that order; junction bases with no gene match: 7. This CDR3 is built from 15 residues. Per the germline V gene, CDR1 is SEHNR and CDR2 is FQNEAQ (reference sequence). CDR3 sequence (DNA): TGTGCCAGCAGGCGTGACAGGGGGCCCCCCTACGAGCAGTACTTC. It specifies CASRRDRGPPYEQYF.

The chain is built from TRBV5-1 and TRBJ1-1, with D uncertain. The CDR3 is made up of 13 amino acids. In germline, CDR1 is SGHRS, CDR2 YFSETQ. V shed 4 bases and J shed 5 bases, with 12 bases lying between them. In DNA, the CDR3 is TGCGCCAGCAGCCAGAGGGAAGGAACTGAAGCTTTCTTT. Translating gives CASSQREGTEAFF.

This clone was observed a handful of times. The J gene is TRBJ2-5, the V gene TRBV7-6; either TRBD1 or TRBD2 may fit D (6 bases each). Trimming removed 1 base at V and 0 bases at J, with 9 bases between. The CDR3 contains 15 residues. The germline gives CDR1 SGHVS, CDR2 FNYEAQ. The CDR3 region is CASSLGGGYQETQYF. The CDR3 coding sequence is TGTGCCAGCAGCTTAGGAGGGGGGTACCAAGAGACCCAGTACTTC.

The V gene is TRBV5-1, the J gene TRBJ2-5, with a tentative D call TRBD1 (6 bases). This CDR3 is built from 14 residues. Germline values: CDR1 SGHRS, CDR2 YFSETQ. V was shortened by 4 bases and J by 2 bases, with 12 bases between the two germline ends. CDR3 residues: CASSPGHFQETQYF. Written as DNA, the CDR3 is TGCGCCAGCAGCCCGGGACACTTTCAAGAGACCCAGTACTTC.

The chain combines TRBV5-3 with TRBJ2-1; D is unresolved. TRBV5-3 counts as an open reading frame of uncertain function. Trimming cost V 5 bases and J 9 bases, with 9 bases left between them. CDR3 length: 11 residues. The CDR3 coding sequence is TGTGCCAGAAGGGCGGAAGGTGAGCAGTTCTTC. This translates into CARRAEGEQFF.

The chain employs TRBV2 and TRBJ1-4; the D is unclear. CDR3 length equals 13 residues. Germline CDR1 SNHLY, CDR2 FYNNEI. The V and J ends lost 5 bases and 4 bases respectively, with 8 bases between them. The CDR3 here is CASSRWNNEKLFF. CDR3 in DNA: TGTGCCAGCAGTCGTTGGAATAATGAAAAACTGTTTTTT. Together with reference TRBV2 and TRBJ1-4, the CDR3 gives the full variable domain: EPEVTQTPSHQVTQMGQEVILRCVPISNHLYFYWYRQILGQKVEFLVSFYNNEISEKSEIFDDQFSVERPDGSNFTLKIRSTKLEDSAMYFCASSRWNNEKLFFGSGTQLSVL.

This clone has a handful of counts. The V gene is TRBV6-1, the J gene TRBJ2-7; D not certain. Germline V gene lookup returns CDR1 MNHNS and CDR2 SASEGT. V lost 4 bases and J lost 3, with 10 bases in between. This CDR3 spans 13 amino acids. CDR3 in amino acids: CASSASGFYEQYF. For the CDR3, the DNA is TGTGCCAGCAGTGCCTCGGGTTTCTACGAGCAGTACTTC.

In this sample, this clone turned up a few times. The chain links TRBV4-1 to TRBJ1-5; 7 bases are shared with TRBD1. Germline CDR1 MGHRA, CDR2 YSYEKL. Trimming removed 1 base from V and 10 bases from J; junction bases left unmatched: 10. The CDR3 extends over 15 amino acids. The CDR3 is CASSQVLEGALPQHF. CDR3 DNA sequence: TGCGCCAGCAGCCAAGTTTTGGAGGGGGCTCTCCCCCAGCATTTT.

This clone has only a few counts. The V call is TRBV10-1, the J call TRBJ2-7; D is perhaps TRBD1 (6 bases). With 4 bases removed from V and 2 bases from J, the gap between germline ends came to 18 bases. Germline CDR1 WNHNN, CDR2 SYGVQD (reference sequence). The CDR3 is 16 amino acids. The CDR3 DNA reads as TGCGCCAGCAGTGTCCGCCGGGACACACTAACCTACGAGCAGTACTTC. Protein: CASSVRRDTLTYEQYF.